The 28 T cell receptor beta chains in this list originate from one sample, sequenced in a study of blood T cell repertoires in COVID-19. Sequencing was performed with immunoSEQ multiplex PCR; in TCRdb, only in-frame clones are kept and a portion is missing. The repertoire holds 150,000 to 200,000 clones, with under 90% as singletons. Sample: peripheral blood. The receptor source for this set is a woman between 65 and 79 years old with COVID-19, enrolled during active disease.

The CDR3: CASSMAGFTEAFF. The CDR3 region has the DNA TGTGCCAGTAGTATGGCAGGGTTCACTGAAGCTTTCTTT. V and J are TRBV19 and TRBJ1-1; D is perhaps TRBD1 (5 bases). Germline CDR1 reads LNHDA; CDR2 reads SQIVND (reference sequence). The CDR3 sequence is 13 residues long. Trimming stripped 3 bases from V and 4 bases from J, with 9 bases between.

The J gene is TRBJ2-7, the V gene TRBV5-1; perhaps TRBD1 as D (5 bases). The CDR3 runs to 17 residues. CDR1 is SGHRS and CDR2 is YFSETQ in the germline V gene. V was cut by 3 bases and J by 4 bases, with 23 bases left in between. This CDR3 reads CASSSRPDRKAVYEQYF. The CDR3 DNA sequence: TGCGCCAGCAGCTCCCGCCCCGACAGAAAAGCCGTTTACGAGCAGTACTTC.

This chain joins TRBV7-2 and TRBJ2-7, with 8 bases fitting TRBD2. CDR1 is SGHTA and CDR2 is FQGNSA in the germline V gene. V was pared by 5 bases and J by 1 base, with 7 bases of the junction left unmatched. There are 15 residues in the CDR3. CDR3 protein: CASSPQGLGSYEQYF. DNA of the CDR3: TGTGCCAGCAGCCCACAGGGACTAGGGTCCTACGAGCAGTACTTC.

This clone is a singleton in its sample. The rearrangement links TRBV5-1 to TRBJ1-2, with 7 bases lining up with TRBD1. The CDR3 has 14 amino acids. The J segment lost 7 bases and the V segment lost 3 bases, leaving 9 bases of the junction unmatched. Germline loops: CDR1 SGHRS, CDR2 YFSETQ. The CDR3 here is CASSWEVQGSGYTF. CDR3 DNA sequence: TGCGCCAGCAGCTGGGAGGTACAGGGGTCTGGCTACACCTTC.

The chain is built from TRBV18 and TRBJ2-5; tentatively, D is TRBD1 (6 bases). Germline V gene sequence: CDR1 KGHSH, CDR2 LQKENI. Between the trimmed V and J ends, which lost 2 bases and 0 bases, there was a span of 13 bases. The CDR3 is 16 amino acids. This CDR3 is CASSPREGTNQETQYF. The CDR3 DNA reads as TGTGCCAGCTCACCAAGAGAGGGGACAAACCAAGAGACCCAGTACTTC.

The chain carries TRBV28 and TRBJ1-1; D is possibly TRBD1 (6 bases). Germline assignment: CDR1 MDHEN and CDR2 SYDVKM. The CDR3 runs to 14 residues. The V and J ends lost 4 bases and 5 bases respectively, with 14 bases between them. The CDR3 protein is CASSSTGSRTEAFF. The DNA for the CDR3 is TGTGCCAGCAGTTCTACAGGGTCGCGAACTGAAGCTTTCTTT.

In DNA, the CDR3 is TGTGCCAGCAGAGTACTAGACGTAGTGACCCAGTACTTC. It encodes CASRVLDVVTQYF. V and J are TRBV9 and TRBJ2-5; possibly TRBD2 for D (5 bases). V lost 5 bases, J lost 7 bases, and 15 bases lay in between. The germline gives CDR1 SGDLS, CDR2 YYNGEE. The CDR3 has 13 residues. Using reference TRBV9 and TRBJ2-5 for the parts outside the CDR3, the full variable domain is DSGVTQTPKHLITATGQRVTLRCSPRSGDLSVYWYQQSLDQGLQFLIQYYNGEERAKGNILERFSAQQFPDLHSELNLSSLELGDSALYFCASRVLDVVTQYFGPGTRLLVL.

The chain joins TRBV28 to TRBJ1-1; D gene uncertain. The CDR3 length is 13 residues. Trimming shortened V by 9 bases and J by 3 bases, and 14 bases separated the two germline ends. Germline V CDR1 and CDR2: MDHEN, SYDVKM. The CDR3 spells CASGRLPDTEAFF. CDR3 DNA sequence: TGTGCCAGTGGGCGCTTGCCGGACACTGAAGCTTTCTTT. The full variable domain, rest sourced from reference TRBV28 and TRBJ1-1, is DVKVTQSSRYLVKRTGEKVFLECVQDMDHENMFWYRQDPGLGLRLIYFSYDVKMKEKGDIPEGYSVSREKKERFSLILESASTNQTSMYLCASGRLPDTEAFFGQGTRLTVV.

This clone was seen repeatedly, ten times or more. The chain has TRBV5-5 and TRBJ1-4; no clear D. The V end lost 1 base, the J end lost 5 bases, and 6 bases lay between the germline ends. This CDR3 has 13 amino acids. Per the germline V gene, CDR1 is SGHKS and CDR2 is YYEKEE (reference sequence). This CDR3 is CASSLLTNEKLFF. CDR3 DNA: TGTGCCAGCAGCTTGCTCACAAATGAAAAACTGTTTTTT.

The chain joins TRBV10-3 to TRBJ1-3; no clear D. The CDR3 sequence is 14 residues long. Germline V CDR1 and CDR2: ENHRY, SYGVKD. Trimming removed 3 bases at V and 2 bases at J, with 8 bases between. The CDR3 sequence is CAISEKTTGNTIYF. The CDR3 coding sequence is TGTGCCATCAGTGAAAAAACAACTGGAAACACCATATATTTT.

This chain connects TRBV19 to TRBJ2-2, with TRBD2 matching over 10 bases. Per the germline V gene, CDR1 is LNHDA and CDR2 is SQIVND (reference sequence). V lost 7 bases, J lost 4 bases, and 6 bases stayed unmatched. This CDR3 contains 15 residues. CDR3 protein: CASTPLAGVTGELFF. The CDR3 coding sequence is TGTGCCAGTACTCCCCTAGCGGGAGTCACCGGGGAGCTGTTTTTT.

The chain is built from TRBV27 and TRBJ2-1; unclear D gene. Germline CDR1 reads MNHEY; CDR2 reads SMNVEV (reference sequence). This CDR3 spans 13 amino acids. V was shortened by 3 bases and J by 7 bases, with 10 bases between the two germline ends. The CDR3 protein is CASSLRARNEQFF. DNA of the CDR3: TGTGCCAGCAGTTTGAGAGCGCGGAATGAGCAGTTCTTC.

V and J are TRBV24-1 and TRBJ2-1; 7 bases match TRBD1. Germline lookup yields CDR1 KGHDR and CDR2 SFDVKD. V trimming: 2 bases; J trimming: 6 bases; junction bases outside the gene matches: 9. The CDR3 sequence is 16 residues long. Here the CDR3 DNA reads TGTGCCACCAGTGATTATGGGACAGCCAGCTTCAATGAGCAGTTCTTC. Amino acids: CATSDYGTASFNEQFF.

The sample holds one count of this clone. This chain joins TRBV3-1 (or the pseudogene TRBV3-2) and TRBJ2-1, with TRBD2 matching over 8 bases. Germline CDR1 reads LGHDT; CDR2 reads YNNKEL (reference sequence). J lost 8 bases, V lost 1 base, and 10 bases had no gene match. The CDR3 loop spans 16 amino acids. The CDR3 nucleotides are TGTGCCAGCAGCCAAGTGATAGCGGGGCCAGGGGATGAGCAGTTCTTC. Amino acid sequence: CASSQVIAGPGDEQFF.

This rearrangement joins TRBV19 to TRBJ2-3; D may be TRBD2 (6 bases). V gave up 2 bases and J gave up 0 bases, with 12 bases separating them. Germline V gene data show CDR1 as LNHDA and CDR2 as SQIVND (reference sequence). This CDR3 contains 16 residues. CDR3 bases: TGTGCCAGTAGTATAAGGGCTAGCGTGAGCACAGATACGCAGTATTTT. It specifies CASSIRASVSTDTQYF.

The chain combines TRBV18 with TRBJ2-7; 8 bases fit TRBD2. Germline lookup yields CDR1 KGHSH and CDR2 LQKENI. Unmatched junction bases numbered 6, after V lost 5 bases and J lost 3 bases. There are 14 residues in the CDR3. The CDR3 DNA sequence: TGTGCCAGCTCAGTGGGACGGGAGGGCTACGAGCAGTACTTC. Its translation is CASSVGREGYEQYF.

This chain connects TRBV12-3 or TRBV12-4 to TRBJ1-2, with D unclear. Trimming stripped 6 bases from V and 1 base from J, with 3 bases between. The length of the CDR3 is 11 residues. The DNA of the CDR3 is TGTGCCAGCAGCCTTAACTATGGCTACACCTTC. It encodes CASSLNYGYTF.

The sample holds a few counts of this clone. The V and J genes are TRBV28 and TRBJ1-4; TRBD1 agrees at 7 bases. This CDR3 region has 15 residues. Germline CDR1 and CDR2: MDHEN and SYDVKM. The V and J ends lost 7 bases and 7 bases, in that order; junction bases with no gene match: 12. For the CDR3, the DNA is TGTGCCAGCACTAAAAGGCCGGGACAGCTTGAAAAACTGTTTTTT. Protein: CASTKRPGQLEKLFF.

This chain joins TRBV28 and TRBJ2-7; D may be TRBD2 (5 bases). CDR3 length equals 14 residues. Germline-derived CDR1 and CDR2 are MDHEN and SYDVKM. V was shortened by 8 bases and J by 0 bases, with 14 bases between the two germline ends. The CDR3 loop is CASLESGISYEQYF. The CDR3 DNA reads as TGTGCCAGCCTTGAGTCCGGGATCTCCTACGAGCAGTACTTC.

Notes on this clone: No DNA is shown, since the ends of the CDR3 on it are uncertain; the CDR3 is the one TCRdb lists. V gene TRBV5-6 combines with J gene TRBJ1-2; the table's D gene call, TRBD1, was not cross checked with the DNA. In germline, CDR1 is SGHDT, CDR2 YYEEEE. Inclusive of both ends, the CDR3 amounts to 14 amino acids. The CDR3: CASSSLDKNYGYTF.

The rearrangement links TRBV19 to TRBJ1-2, with D hard to call. The CDR3 extends over 14 amino acids. V lost 3 bases and J lost 2, with 10 bases in between. CDR1 and CDR2 from the germline V gene are LNHDA and SQIVND (reference sequence). The CDR3 sequence: CASSMGGPNYGYTF. The CDR3, as DNA: TGTGCCAGTAGTATGGGTGGGCCCAACTATGGCTACACCTTC.

J is TRBJ2-2 and V is TRBV18; 9 nucleotides align to TRBD2. The trim removed 2 bases at V and 5 bases at J, leaving 12 bases unmatched. CDR1 KGHSH and CDR2 LQKENI come from the germline V gene. CDR3 length: 18 residues. CDR3 in amino acids: CASSPVAVSGRLTGELFF. The CDR3, as DNA: TGTGCCAGCTCACCAGTTGCCGTGAGCGGGAGGTTGACCGGGGAGCTGTTTTTT.

This clone was detected once. This chain joins TRBV14 and TRBJ2-1, with TRBD2 identical over 7 bases. Trimming at V came to 4 bases and at J to 2 bases, leaving 8 bases not matched to a gene. The CDR3 totals 16 residues. Germline loops: CDR1 SGHDN, CDR2 FVKESK. CDR3 in amino acids: CASSPAIGRTYNEQFF. CDR3 nucleotides: TGTGCCAGCAGCCCCGCAATCGGGAGGACCTACAATGAGCAGTTCTTC.

V is TRBV5-4 and J is TRBJ2-5; 7 nucleotides agree with TRBD2. V was pared by 2 bases and J by 2 bases, with 6 bases of the junction left unmatched. The germline gives CDR1 SGHNT, CDR2 YYREEE (reference sequence). The CDR3 contains 15 residues. The CDR3 coding sequence is TGTGCCAGCAGCTTAGGGGACTACCTTCAAGAGACCCAGTACTTC. It encodes CASSLGDYLQETQYF.

The chain is built from TRBV28 and TRBJ2-1; 10 bases align to TRBD1. Germline trimming cut 2 bases from V and 6 bases from J; bases unmatched to any gene: 10. This CDR3 has 17 residues. Germline V gene data show CDR1 as MDHEN and CDR2 as SYDVKM. The CDR3 region has the DNA TGTGCCAGCAGTTTAATCAAGGCAGGACAGGGGGTCAATGAGCAGTTCTTC. Its protein product is CASSLIKAGQGVNEQFF.

This chain joins TRBV2 and TRBJ2-3; D perhaps matches TRBD1 (6 bases). This CDR3 contains 15 residues. Trimming removed 6 bases at V and 0 bases at J, with 13 bases between. Germline-derived CDR1 and CDR2 are SNHLY and FYNNEI. The CDR3 DNA follows: TGTGCCAGCAGGGAACAGGGCGTGAGCACAGATACGCAGTATTTT. Translating gives CASREQGVSTDTQYF.

The chain uses TRBV28 and TRBJ1-2; maybe TRBD1 (6 bases). Germline assignment: CDR1 MDHEN and CDR2 SYDVKM. The CDR3 is 14 residues long. V lost 4 bases and J lost 3, with 12 bases in between. This CDR3 is CASSSGGSYYGYTF. The CDR3 nucleotides are TGTGCCAGCAGTTCTGGGGGCAGCTACTATGGCTACACCTTC.

This rearrangement joins TRBV28 to TRBJ2-5; TRBD1 matches 7 bases. After removal of 4 bases from V and 5 bases from J, the junction contained 1 base not matched to a gene. The CDR3 length is 12 residues. In germline, CDR1 is MDHEN, CDR2 SYDVKM. The CDR3, as DNA: TGTGCCAGCAGTTCCAGGGGGGAGACCCAGTACTTC. Its translation: CASSSRGETQYF.